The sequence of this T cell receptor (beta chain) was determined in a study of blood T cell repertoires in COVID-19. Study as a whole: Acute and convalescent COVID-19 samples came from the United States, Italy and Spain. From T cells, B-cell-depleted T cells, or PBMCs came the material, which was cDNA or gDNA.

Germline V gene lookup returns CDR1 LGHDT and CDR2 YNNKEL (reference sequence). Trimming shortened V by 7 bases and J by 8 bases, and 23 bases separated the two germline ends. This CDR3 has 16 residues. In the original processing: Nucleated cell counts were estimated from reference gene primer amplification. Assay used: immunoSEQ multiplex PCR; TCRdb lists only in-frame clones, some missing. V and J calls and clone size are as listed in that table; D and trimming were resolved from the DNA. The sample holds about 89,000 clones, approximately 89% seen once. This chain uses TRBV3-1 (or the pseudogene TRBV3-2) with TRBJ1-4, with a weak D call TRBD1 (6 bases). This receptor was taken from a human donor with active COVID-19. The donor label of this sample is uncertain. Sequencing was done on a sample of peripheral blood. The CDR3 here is CASKGGELAGNEKLFF. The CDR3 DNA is TGTGCCAGCAAGGGGGGAGAATTAGCGGGTAACGAAAAACTGTTTTTT.